These 5 T cell receptor beta chains were sequenced from one sample in a study of T cells in women clearing cervical HPV infection. The repertoire was sequenced with immunoSEQ multiplex PCR; TCRdb's copy has only in-frame clones and lacks some. The clone table shows tens of thousands of clones, with the ten largest holding roughly 17%. The sequenced sample consisted of blood buffy coat. The receptors were sampled from a woman between 18 and 69 years old with a cervical HPV16 infection that either progressed to CIN3+ or cleared (not recorded which).

Concerning this clone: At the DNA level, this CDR3 is encoded by other sequences in the same sample as well. CDR3 in amino acids: CASSPRVQGSGNTIYF. The CDR3 bases that were read are TGTGCCAGCTCACCACGAGTACAGGGATCTGGAAACACC. This chain connects TRBV18 to TRBJ1-3, with D possibly TRBD1 on 6 matching bases. Read data end 3 residues before the CDR3 end; the end is taken from the germline J gene. V lost 1 base to trimming and J lost 1 base, with 11 bases between them. The CDR3 has 16 amino acids. Germline V gene lookup returns CDR1 KGHSH and CDR2 LQKENI.

The DNA read from the CDR3 is TGTGCCTGGAGTGTGACTAGCGAATCTGAG. Translated: CAWSVTSESE. The full CDR3 reads CAWSVTSESEQFF. V usage is TRBV30 and J usage is TRBJ2-1, with TRBD2 matching 8 bases. From the germline J gene comes the end of the CDR3, since the read stops 3 residues before it. Germline V gene lookup returns CDR1 GTSNPN and CDR2 SVGIG (reference sequence). The CDR3 consists of 13 residues. The V and J ends lost 0 bases and 9 bases, in that order; junction bases with no gene match: 4.

As for this clone: The read is 3 residues too short to cover the CDR3 end, so that end is filled in from the germline J gene. The V gene is TRBV25-1, the J gene TRBJ2-1; TRBD1 matches at 10 bases. The ends lost 3 bases at V and 3 bases at J; junction bases unmatched: 2. The CDR3 has 15 residues. Germline CDR1 is MGHDK and CDR2 is SYGVNS. CDR3: CASSETGGFYNEQFF. Partial CDR3 DNA: TGTGCCAGCAGTGAGACAGGGGGCTTCTACAATGAG. Looking up the rest from reference TRBV25-1 and TRBJ2-1 gives the full variable domain: EADIYQTPRYLVIGTGKKITLECSQTMGHDKMYWYQQDPGMELHLIHYSYGVNSTEKGDLSSESTVSRIRTEHFPLTLESARPSHTSQYLCASSETGGFYNEQFFGPGTRLTVL.

On this clone: The CDR3 end falls 3 residues outside the read, so it is completed with the germline J gene. The chain carries TRBV7-9 and TRBJ2-7, with D perhaps matching TRBD2 (6 bases). Germline CDR1 and CDR2: SEHNR and FQNEAQ (reference sequence). This CDR3 region has 12 residues. The V and J ends lost 5 bases and 2 bases respectively, with 7 bases between them. CDR3 sequence: CASSPGAYEQYF. CDR3 bases read: TGTGCCAGCAGCCCGGGGGCCTACGAG. The full variable domain, with the rest looked up from reference TRBV7-9 and TRBJ2-7, is DTGVSQNPRHKITKRGQNVTFRCDPISEHNRLYWYRQTLGQGPEFLTYFQNEAQLEKSRLLSDRFSAERPKGSFSTLEIQRTEQGDSAMYLCASSPGAYEQYFGPGTRLTVT.

Comment on this clone: The junction shows a germline mismatch at one end, possibly a read error. Sequencing ends 3 residues short of the CDR3 end; the germline J gene provides the rest. J is TRBJ1-3 and V is TRBV18, with D perhaps TRBD1 (6 bases). Germline loops: CDR1 KGHSH, CDR2 LQKENI. The CDR3 totals 18 residues. The sequenced CDR3 bases are TGTGCCAGCTCACCACGGTCCTTAGCTGGGGGCTCTGGAAACACG. Residues: CASSPRSLAGGSGNT. The whole CDR3 sequence is CASSPRSLAGGSGNTIYF.